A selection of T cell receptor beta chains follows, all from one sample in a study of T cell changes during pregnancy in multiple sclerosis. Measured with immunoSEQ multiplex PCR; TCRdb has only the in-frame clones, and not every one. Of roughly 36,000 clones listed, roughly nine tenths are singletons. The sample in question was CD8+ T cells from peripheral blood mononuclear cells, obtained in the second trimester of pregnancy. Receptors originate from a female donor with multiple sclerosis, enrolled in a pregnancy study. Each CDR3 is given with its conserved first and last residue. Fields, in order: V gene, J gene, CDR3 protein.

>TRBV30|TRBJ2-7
CAWSALQEPTYEQYF
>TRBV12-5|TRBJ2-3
CASGMTSGVGNTQYF
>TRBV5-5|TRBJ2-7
CASSLTGVEQYF
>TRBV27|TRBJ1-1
CASSLGGGAEAFF
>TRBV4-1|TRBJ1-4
CASGREGLDEKLFF
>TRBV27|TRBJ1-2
CASSLLGRQAGGYTF
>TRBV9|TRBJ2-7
CASSPLGGSGENEQYF
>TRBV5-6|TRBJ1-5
CASSLGGGNQPQHF
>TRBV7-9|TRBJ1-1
CASSSDRDTMNTEAFF
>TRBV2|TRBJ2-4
CASSDPRTSGRNIQYF
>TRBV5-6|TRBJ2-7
CASSSDGGGEQYF
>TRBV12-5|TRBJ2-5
CASGSETQYF
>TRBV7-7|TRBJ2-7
CASSTGQGYEQYF
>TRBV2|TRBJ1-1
CASSDPLEGSNTEAFF
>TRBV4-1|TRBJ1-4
CASSQEPGLKNEKLFF
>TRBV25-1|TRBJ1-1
CASSGSGEVTEAFF
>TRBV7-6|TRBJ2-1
CASSLGSGQYNEQFF
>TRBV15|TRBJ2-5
CATSRGGTDQETQYF
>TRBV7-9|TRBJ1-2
CASSSRRLWGAF
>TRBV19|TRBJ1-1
CASSIGSTTTEAFF
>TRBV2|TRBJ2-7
CASSATGESSYEQYF
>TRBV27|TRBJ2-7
CASSLNRVHEQYF